The sequence of this T cell receptor beta chain was determined in a study of cytomegalovirus exposure and HLA in healthy donors (TCRdb year 2017). Looking at the study overall: In an earlier analysis of 587 of the donors, 250 to 300 Gb of sequence data and roughly 100 million unique TCR beta sequences from 150 million to 200 million T cells were reported. The study used immunosequencing to profile the T cell repertoires of 600 to 850 subjects and linked those repertoires to cytomegalovirus serostatus. A later analysis re-analyzed previously published TCR beta repertoires from about 600 donors and added high-resolution HLA genotyping to study TCR occurrence patterns. About five DR-DQ haplotypes were handled as single units for association and clustering because linkage in the cohort was strong. A separate validation cohort of roughly 110 different subjects was used in addition to the roughly 670-subject first cohort. Rather than using new phenotypic data, the later analysis identified candidate immune exposures from TCR beta sequences and from how often those sequences occurred across donors. The aim of the study was to test whether cataloging public T cell receptors could identify signatures of past pathogen exposure. Every discovery cohort repertoire had been produced on one sequencing platform. Approximately 310 gigabases of sequencing data and tens of millions of unique TCR sequences were included in an early release covering over 600 HLA-typed donors. Of the roughly 400 genotyped donors, 75% to 85% were placed in the genetic ancestry cluster associated with self-reported Caucasian donors. HLA typing covered class I and class II loci at four-digit resolution. Donor age, sex, ethnicity and CMV serostatus were compiled together with the repertoire data. The study combined high-throughput TCR immunosequencing, statistical association of individual TCRs with disease status, and machine learning to predict cytomegalovirus infection status. The number of typed donors differed by locus: about 629-630 for A, B, C, DRB1 and DQB1; 522 for DQA1; roughly 600 for DPA1; and some 430 for DPB1. Among approximately 370 genotyped donors of the cohort, an average of about 240,000 unique TCR beta nucleotide sequences was sequenced per donor, of which 15% to 20% were non-productive. A later genetic analysis took genome-wide SNP genotypes for about three fifths of the 666 donors and used that subset as a discovery cohort. In an earlier analysis of roughly 580 of the donors, high-throughput TCR beta sequencing was used to judge whether each TCR beta V gene segment behaved as functional or pseudogenic.

CDR3 length: 13 amino acids, cysteine to phenylalanine. The kept DNA is CDR3 alone, 39 bases in frame from the first base. The germline V gene sets CDR1 to SNHLY and CDR2 to FYNNEI. A distance of 12 bases separates the germline ends of V and J, which lose 7 bases and 4 bases respectively. Paper-wide results and their limitations: A later genetic analysis reported fewer N-insertions in productive TCRs among donors in an Asian-associated ancestry cluster than the roughly 640-donor mean. Because HLA typing was unavailable for some donors at each locus, only the typed subset was used in association tests. For the cohort, immune exposure information was limited to CMV serostatus. A further reported finding was that TCR beta sequences accurately predicted the HLA-A and HLA-B alleles for most subjects in the first cohort. When HLA alleles, especially DR and DQ, strongly co-occurred, attributing TCR associations to individual alleles was difficult. In this cohort, only TCR beta chains were sequenced, and detectable features were limited by the absence of alpha or paired-chain data. In a later analysis, the rate of TCR association differed among HLA loci, with DRB1 alleles having the most associated TCRs and HLA-C alleles having the fewest. While some public TCRs were present in many individuals, most TCR sequences turned up only very rarely across donors. It was suggested by the authors that the approach could potentially be generalized to other disease states and immunological phenotypes. In vitro tests confirmed that a few of the cytomegalovirus-associated TCR beta chains recognize cytomegalovirus antigens. According to a later analysis, most CMV-associated TCR beta chains appeared to be HLA-restricted, and the HLA associations seemed to be driven largely by CMV exposure. V-gene and J-gene trimming of TCR beta chains was associated with a missense DCLRE1C variant in a later genetic analysis, and the association was replicated in an independent cohort. The classifier was reported to diagnose cytomegalovirus status with high specificity and sensitivity in both the original and validation cohorts. In the study, about 150 TCR beta chains were listed as associated with cytomegalovirus. Correlated functional status among segregating V segments might be attributable to linkage disequilibrium, but an unknown experimental factor could not be ruled out. Roughly uniform sequencing depth across donors was assumed in presence/absence analyses, although this assumption may not hold. A group of highly shared sequence variants was considered likely to be a technical artifact of the sequencing pipeline. Compared with equally common non-associated chains, HLA-associated TCR beta chains in a later analysis were more clonally expanded and had lower generation probabilities. Some IMGT-functional V segments, including TRBV6-2 and TRBV6-3, could not be told apart with the 87-base-pair reads, so those segments were excluded. In an earlier analysis of roughly 560 of the donors, most TCR beta V segments were observed in productive rearrangements about 87% or about 30% of the time, broadly matching IMGT annotations. At a false discovery rate of 0.05, a later analysis linked some 18,000 TCR beta sequences to specific HLA alleles. Because counts were too low, roughly 18 rarely observed V segments, including chromosome 9 orphons, were left out of the earlier analysis of some 600 of the donors. In a later analysis, several top co-occurrence clusters were reported to appear linked to parvovirus B19, influenza, CMV and Epstein-Barr virus.

The method behind the library was the immunoSEQ multiplex PCR assay. For the multiplex PCR, a mixture combining 60 forward primers for TCR Vbeta segments and 13 reverse primers for TCR Jbeta segments was used. A multiplex PCR assay on genomic DNA amplified the CDR3 region of rearranged TCR beta genes. On the Illumina HiSeq System, the amplified TCR beta libraries were sequenced as 87-base-pair reads. The authors' analysis ran thus. Across the 670 or so repertoires, a later analysis counted roughly 77 million unique TCR beta chains, roughly 11 million of which were shared by at least two donors. Raw reads were error-corrected and collapsed into unique sequences with a nearest-neighbor algorithm that merged closely related sequences to remove PCR and sequencing errors. Alignment of CDR3 sequences to IMGT reference sequences was used to assign V, D and J gene segments. For a sequence to be retained, at least a six-nucleotide match to both a V gene segment and a J gene segment was required. A rearrangement was called productive if the CDR3 had no stop codons and remained in frame with V and J, and every other rearrangement was called non-productive. Following IMGT convention, CDR3 was defined as the stretch from the second conserved V-encoded cysteine to the conserved J-encoded phenylalanine. The earlier analysis of 500 to 750 of the donors excluded any sequence lacking an unambiguous match to a single V gene segment. In an earlier analysis of a few hundred of the donors, V segments were called functional above 56.7% productive rearrangements and were called segregating when the between-donor standard deviation exceeded 5%. A statistical classification framework was developed to diagnose cytomegalovirus status using the catalog of TCR beta chain sequences. A later analysis assigned V and J genes by comparing TCR nucleotide sequences with IMGT/GENE-DB human TR gene sequences. In a later analysis, CDR3 sequences and most-parsimonious VDJ recombination scenarios were assigned using the TCRdist pipeline. In a later analysis, each TCR beta chain was defined by its CDR3 amino acid sequence together with its V-gene family, and reads lacking a unique V-gene family were excluded. A later analysis removed 500 to 600 highly shared, low-generation-probability nucleotide sequences to deal with suspected cross-contamination and a sequencing artifact. For each public chain, a later analysis derived a clonal expansion index from normalized ranks of inferred template counts within each repertoire. In a later analysis, generation probabilities were computed with a VDJ recombination model fitted to out-of-frame rearrangements, and the resulting probabilities were checked against IGoR. A later analysis scored TCR-TCR, TCR-HLA and TCR-CMV co-occurrence with hypergeometric tests, applying a repertoire-size bias correction to TCR pairs. In a later analysis, false discovery rates were estimated by permuting HLA or CMV assignments 20 times. In a later analysis, co-occurring TCRs were grouped using DBSCAN, with TCRdist sequence similarity added in when clustering inside HLA-allele-positive subsets. For co-occurrence clustering, repertoires with fewer than 30,000 or more than 120,000 public chains were excluded, along with five or six repertoires with anomalous nucleotide sharing. The table comes from immuneACCESS by way of TCRdb, which keeps in-frame sequences with V and J called. Part of the clones is missing from these tables; in studies checked, under half for an unresolved V gene and the rest for unknown reasons. That table gives V, J and clone size, and the DNA gave D and trimming. The sample table holds roughly 100,000 clones, of which around 75% were seen once. Around 1.3% of the sample is taken by the ten largest.

A remark on this clone: Its antigen target is currently unknown. Nothing much larger sits one base from this clone, and base qualities are not available.

The cohort comprised more than 550 healthy bone marrow donors. At the time of sampling, all cohort members were nominally healthy, though unrecorded immune exposures were likely present. The donor tested CMV seronegative and was one of the 352 seronegative cohort members. A peripheral blood sample was provided by each donor, and peripheral blood mononuclear cells were used for TCR beta sequencing. Genomic DNA was extracted from the blood cell samples with the Qiagen DNeasy Blood Extraction Kit. Sequencing was carried out using PBMCs. This receptor was obtained from a man aged 35 to 55 in good health and CMV-seronegative. This chain is built from TRBV2 and TRBJ2-3; 5 matching bases give a weak D call of TRBD2. The CDR3 region reads CASKNSGSDTQYF. The DNA sequence is as follows: TGTGCCAGCAAGAACAGCGGATCAGATACGCAGTATTTT.